A single sample is the source of the 28 T cell receptor beta chains below, sequenced in a study of T cells expressing NK-cell markers. TCRdb processed the 5' RACE reads again and assigns one entry to each CDR3 protein, with no DNA. The sample table includes a few hundred thousand distinct CDR3 sequences. The sequencing sample was made of blood T cells: a sorted CD56 or NKG2C T cell subset, CD4+ or CD8+ T cells, or bulk PBMC T cells (not recorded which). These TCRs come from a man between 18 and 69 years old in good health.

The rearrangement joins TRBV7-2 to TRBJ1-5; TCRdb's D call of TRBD1 is untestable without DNA. Germline loops: CDR1 SGHTA, CDR2 FQGNSA. The CDR3 covers 13 residues. CDR3 protein: CASSSEVFGQANF.

The V call is TRBV20-1, the J call TRBJ2-1. From germline, CDR1 is DFQATT and CDR2 SNEGSKA (reference sequence). This CDR3 contains 16 residues. CDR3 loop: CSARAEDGSSYNEQFF.

The V gene is TRBV4-1, the J gene TRBJ2-5; the TRBD2 assignment by TCRdb is unverifiable without DNA. Germline-derived CDR1 and CDR2 are MGHRA and YSYEKL. There are 18 residues in the CDR3. The CDR3 is CASSQGGPTSGGKETQYF.

V and J are TRBV7-9 and TRBJ1-1; checking the TCRdb D call of TRBD1 is not possible without DNA. The CDR3 spans 14 residues. CDR1 SEHNR and CDR2 FQNEAQ come from the germline V gene (reference sequence). The CDR3 spells CASTDQGALTEAFF.

The chain has TRBV14 and TRBJ2-3; the D call of TRBD1 rests on TCRdb alone, since no DNA is present to check it. The CDR3 spans 15 residues. Germline V lookup: CDR1 SGHDN, CDR2 FVKESK. The CDR3 region is CASRLTGASTDTQYF.

The chain employs TRBV24-1 and TRBJ2-2. From germline, CDR1 is KGHDR and CDR2 SFDVKD. The CDR3 spans 13 residues. The CDR3 reads CATSDLHTGELFF.

The chain carries TRBV12-3 or TRBV12-4 and TRBJ2-2; the D call from TCRdb, TRBD2, cannot be confirmed without DNA. This CDR3 has 15 amino acids. CDR3 residues: CASSSGRVLTGELFF.

The chain recombines TRBV3-1 with TRBJ2-2; TCRdb returns TRBD1, unconfirmable since there is no DNA. The CDR3 length is 14 residues. Germline V CDR1 and CDR2: LGHDT, YNNKEL (reference sequence). CDR3: CASGQYRDDGELFF.

The J gene is TRBJ1-6, the V gene TRBV6-1; the D call of TRBD1 rests on TCRdb alone, since no DNA is present to check it. The CDR3 contains 14 residues. Germline V gene data show CDR1 as MNHNS and CDR2 as SASEGT. The CDR3 protein is CASSLPGINSPLHF.

The chain has TRBV12-3 or TRBV12-4 and TRBJ1-1; TCRdb picks TRBD1, but there is no DNA to check that call. The CDR3 totals 18 residues. The CDR3 loop is CASTTVAGRQGVRAEAFF.

The chain employs TRBV12-3 or TRBV12-4 and TRBJ2-1; the TCRdb call, TRBD1, lacks DNA for checking. The CDR3 totals 15 residues. This CDR3 is CASSRGGQAYNEQFF.

This chain joins TRBV12-3 or TRBV12-4 and TRBJ2-2; the TCRdb D gene call, TRBD1, has no DNA to confirm it. The CDR3 length is 16 residues. The CDR3 here is CASSPIPGPPPGELFF.

The rearrangement links TRBV4-1 to TRBJ1-5; TCRdb outputs TRBD1, but without DNA this stays unchecked. In germline, CDR1 is MGHRA, CDR2 YSYEKL. The CDR3 totals 14 residues. CDR3 loop: CASSQKQGAQPQHF.

V and J are TRBV20-1 and TRBJ2-5; the TCRdb D gene call, TRBD2, has no DNA to confirm it. Germline CDR1 DFQATT, CDR2 SNEGSKA (reference sequence). The CDR3 is 14 amino acids. The CDR3 is CSASHSGGAKTQYF.

This rearrangement joins TRBV4-2 to TRBJ2-3; no DNA is available, so the TRBD2 call from TCRdb remains unchecked. CDR1 and CDR2 from the germline V gene are LGHNA and YNFKEQ. The CDR3 totals 15 residues. The CDR3 region is CASSQEWVAGGPRYF.

This rearrangement joins TRBV6-1 to TRBJ1-5. This CDR3 region has 13 residues. Germline V gene data show CDR1 as MNHNS and CDR2 as SASEGT. CDR3 amino acids: CASRADPLGPQHF.

The V call is TRBV5-1, the J call TRBJ2-3; the D gene TCRdb calls, TRBD2, cannot be checked with no DNA. Germline V gene lookup returns CDR1 SGHRS and CDR2 YFSETQ. This CDR3 has 16 residues. This CDR3 is CASSLSARGAEGTQYF.

V usage is TRBV20-1 and J usage is TRBJ2-3; TCRdb proposes TRBD1, but this gene call is untestable without DNA. The CDR3 contains 15 residues. Germline V gives CDR1 DFQATT, CDR2 SNEGSKA (reference sequence). The CDR3 here is CSRLAGGGKTDTQYF.

The chain links TRBV11-1 to TRBJ2-3. From germline, CDR1 is SGHAT and CDR2 FQDESV (reference sequence). This CDR3 spans 15 amino acids. This CDR3 is CASSLARLAGDTQYF.

The rearrangement links TRBV12-3 or TRBV12-4 to TRBJ2-7; absent DNA, TCRdb's TRBD1 call cannot be checked. This CDR3 is 12 amino acids long. The CDR3 sequence: CASSPGGWEQYF.

This chain uses TRBV29-1 with TRBJ1-2; the TRBD1 assignment by TCRdb is unverifiable without DNA. Per the germline V gene, CDR1 is SQVTM and CDR2 is ANQGSEA. CDR3 length equals 12 residues. The CDR3 loop is CSALLGGYGYTF.

The chain uses TRBV20-1 and TRBJ2-1; TCRdb proposes TRBD2, but this gene call is untestable without DNA. The CDR3 has 18 residues. In germline, CDR1 is DFQATT, CDR2 SNEGSKA (reference sequence). The CDR3 loop is CSANGAGALSSSYNEQFF.

V and J are TRBV29-1 and TRBJ2-5. Germline loops: CDR1 SQVTM, CDR2 ANQGSEA. CDR3 length equals 13 residues. The CDR3 reads CSVEAQAQETQYF.

CDR3 protein: CASSPSFSGGSNEQFF. This chain connects TRBV12-3 or TRBV12-4 to TRBJ2-1; TCRdb lists TRBD2, though no DNA is available to test this call. The CDR3 runs to 16 residues.

V is TRBV20-1 and J is TRBJ2-4. The CDR3 has 16 residues. The germline V gene encodes CDR1 DFQATT and CDR2 SNEGSKA (reference sequence). CDR3 sequence reads: CSARDRSVLAKNIQYF.

The chain combines TRBV28 with TRBJ1-6; no DNA is available, so the TRBD1 call from TCRdb remains unchecked. Germline V gene lookup returns CDR1 MDHEN and CDR2 SYDVKM. CDR3 size: 14 residues. CDR3 loop: CASKRTGIGSPLHF. Together with reference TRBV28 and TRBJ1-6, the CDR3 gives the full variable domain: DVKVTQSSRYLVKRTGEKVFLECVQDMDHENMFWYRQDPGLGLRLIYFSYDVKMKEKGDIPEGYSVSREKKERFSLILESASTNQTSMYLCASKRTGIGSPLHFGNGTRLTVT.

The chain uses TRBV12-3 or TRBV12-4 and TRBJ2-1; the D call from TCRdb, TRBD1, cannot be confirmed without DNA. The CDR3 is 15 residues long. The CDR3 sequence is CASRKQGAVINEQFF.

V usage is TRBV5-1 and J usage is TRBJ2-3; lacking DNA, the TRBD1 call made by TCRdb goes unchecked. The CDR3 has 17 residues. Germline CDR1 and CDR2: SGHRS and YFSETQ. The CDR3 sequence: CASSLAKGGQQTDTQYF.